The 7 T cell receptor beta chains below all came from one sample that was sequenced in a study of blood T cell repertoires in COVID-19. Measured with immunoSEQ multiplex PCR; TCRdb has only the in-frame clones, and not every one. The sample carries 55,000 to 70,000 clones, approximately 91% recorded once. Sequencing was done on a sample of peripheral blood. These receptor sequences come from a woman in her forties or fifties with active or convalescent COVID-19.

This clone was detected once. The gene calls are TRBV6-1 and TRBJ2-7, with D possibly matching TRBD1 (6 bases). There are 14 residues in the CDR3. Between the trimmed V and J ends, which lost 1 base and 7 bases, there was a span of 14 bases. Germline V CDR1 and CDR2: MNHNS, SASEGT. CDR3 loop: CASSEVVGGLEQYF. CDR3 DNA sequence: TGTGCCAGCAGTGAAGTAGTTGGGGGCCTTGAGCAGTACTTC.

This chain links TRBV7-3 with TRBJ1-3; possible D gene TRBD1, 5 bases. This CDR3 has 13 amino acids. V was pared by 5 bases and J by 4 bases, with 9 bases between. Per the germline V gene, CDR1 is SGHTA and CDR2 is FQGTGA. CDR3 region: CASSAGLGNTIYF. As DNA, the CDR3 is TGTGCCAGCAGCGCAGGGTTGGGAAACACCATATATTTT.

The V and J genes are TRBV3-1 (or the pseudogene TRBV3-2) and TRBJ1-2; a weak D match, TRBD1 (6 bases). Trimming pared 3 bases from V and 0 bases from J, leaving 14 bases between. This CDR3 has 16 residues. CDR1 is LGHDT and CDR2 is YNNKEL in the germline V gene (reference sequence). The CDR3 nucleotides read TGTGCCAGCAGCCAGTTTACAGGGATCCCTAACTATGGCTACACCTTC. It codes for CASSQFTGIPNYGYTF.

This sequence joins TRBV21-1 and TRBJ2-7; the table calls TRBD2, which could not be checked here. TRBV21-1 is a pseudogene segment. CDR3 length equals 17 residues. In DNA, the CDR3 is TGTGCCAGCAGCAAAGTACTAGCGGGAGAGACCGACTACGAGCAGTACTTC. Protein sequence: CASSKVLAGETDYEQYF.

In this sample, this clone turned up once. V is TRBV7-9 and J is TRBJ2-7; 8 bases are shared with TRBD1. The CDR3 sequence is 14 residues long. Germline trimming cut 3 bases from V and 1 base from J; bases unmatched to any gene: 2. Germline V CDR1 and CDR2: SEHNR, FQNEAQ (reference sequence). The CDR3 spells CASSFGQGSYEQYF. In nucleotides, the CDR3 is TGTGCCAGCAGCTTTGGACAGGGATCCTACGAGCAGTACTTC.

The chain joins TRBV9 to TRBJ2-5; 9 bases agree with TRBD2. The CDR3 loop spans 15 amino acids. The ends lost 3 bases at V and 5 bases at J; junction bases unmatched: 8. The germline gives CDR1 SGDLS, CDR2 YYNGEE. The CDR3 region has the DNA TGTGCCAGCAGCGAGTACCTAGCGGGATCTGAGACCCAGTACTTC. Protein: CASSEYLAGSETQYF.

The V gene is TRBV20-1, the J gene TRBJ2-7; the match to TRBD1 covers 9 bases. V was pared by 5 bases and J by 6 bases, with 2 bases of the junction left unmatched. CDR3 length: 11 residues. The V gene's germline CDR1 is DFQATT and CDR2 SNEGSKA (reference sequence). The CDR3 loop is CSAHRGREQYF. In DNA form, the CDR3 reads TGCAGTGCTCACAGGGGGCGCGAGCAGTACTTC.